A selection of T cell receptor beta chains follows, all from one sample in a study of T cell responses to AZD1222 COVID-19 vaccine. The data were produced by immunoSEQ multiplex PCR, yet TCRdb's version contains in-frame clones alone and is incomplete. Seen here are under 150,000 clones, 75% to 90% observed once, and the top ten hold roughly 4.5%. The sample was peripheral blood, taken on day 0 of MenACWY control vaccination. These receptors were taken from an adult in good health. CDR3s include the opening cysteine and the closing phenylalanine or tryptophan.

J gene: TRBJ1-2
V gene: TRBV2
CDR3 protein: CASMQEVGYTF

J gene: TRBJ2-5
V gene: TRBV7-9
CDR3 protein: CASSLGGEGLQETQYF

J gene: TRBJ1-4
V gene: TRBV30
CDR3 protein: CACDRYSATNEKLFF

J gene: TRBJ1-5
V gene: TRBV21-1
CDR3 protein: CASSGRDRGSQPQHF

J gene: TRBJ1-1
V gene: TRBV29-1
CDR3 protein: CSATGTGTEAFF

J gene: TRBJ2-1
V gene: TRBV7-3
CDR3 protein: CASSSYGGADEQFF

J gene: TRBJ2-1
V gene: TRBV7-9
CDR3 protein: CASSLAGLGNNEQFF

J gene: TRBJ1-3
V gene: TRBV11-2
CDR3 protein: CASSWGQEGNTIYF

J gene: TRBJ1-3
V gene: TRBV6-1
CDR3 protein: CASSEGRGHRNTIYF

J gene: TRBJ2-5
V gene: TRBV28
CDR3 protein: CASSLSSGGLQETQYF

J gene: TRBJ1-2
V gene: TRBV29-1
CDR3 protein: CSVVKALTGGGYTF

J gene: TRBJ1-1
V gene: TRBV5-1
CDR3 protein: CASSTGQGKVNTEAFF

J gene: TRBJ2-5
V gene: TRBV3-1/TRBV3-2
CDR3 protein: CASSQDLGQGQMGQYF

J gene: TRBJ1-3
V gene: TRBV5-4
CDR3 protein: CAYGQASSGNTIYF

J gene: TRBJ1-1
V gene: TRBV27
CDR3 protein: CASSFLTGMNTEAFF

J gene: TRBJ2-6
V gene: TRBV5-1
CDR3 protein: CASSLVPGGYSGANVLTF

J gene: TRBJ1-4
V gene: TRBV19
CDR3 protein: CASSRAYSLAPEKLFF

J gene: TRBJ2-2
V gene: TRBV7-3
CDR3 protein: CASSLMGADGELFF

J gene: TRBJ1-6
V gene: TRBV3-1/TRBV3-2
CDR3 protein: CASSQTTTGRSPLHF

J gene: TRBJ2-2
V gene: TRBV6-4
CDR3 protein: CASSETGGSGELFF

J gene: TRBJ2-3
V gene: TRBV5-8
CDR3 protein: CASSHRTGASTDTQYF

J gene: TRBJ1-2
V gene: TRBV11-2
CDR3 protein: CASSLRSTGGTGGYTF

J gene: TRBJ2-1
V gene: TRBV5-1
CDR3 protein: CASSSWTYNEQFF

J gene: TRBJ2-3
V gene: TRBV2
CDR3 protein: CASSEDRVTQYF

J gene: TRBJ1-1
V gene: TRBV2
CDR3 protein: CASSSTGNTEAFF

J gene: TRBJ1-2
V gene: TRBV12-3/TRBV12-4
CDR3 protein: CASSLYRALGYTF

J gene: TRBJ1-3
V gene: TRBV2
CDR3 protein: CASSEALGQDGNTIYF

J gene: TRBJ2-2
V gene: TRBV6-4
CDR3 protein: CASSDSTGELFF

J gene: TRBJ1-1
V gene: TRBV28
CDR3 protein: CASSLGQAPKAFF

J gene: TRBJ1-5
V gene: TRBV6-5
CDR3 protein: CASIILGEPQHF

J gene: TRBJ1-2
V gene: TRBV7-8
CDR3 protein: CASSLAGNYGYTF

J gene: TRBJ2-1
V gene: TRBV24-1
CDR3 protein: CATSDRTSGGNEQFF

J gene: TRBJ1-1
V gene: TRBV2
CDR3 protein: CASSDRVGDTEAFF

J gene: TRBJ2-7
V gene: TRBV7-8
CDR3 protein: CASSLRAGGDEQYF

J gene: TRBJ2-5
V gene: TRBV3-1/TRBV3-2
CDR3 protein: CASSQDMVAGDQETQYF

J gene: TRBJ2-5
V gene: TRBV5-1
CDR3 protein: CASSFSGTGVETQYF

J gene: TRBJ2-2
V gene: TRBV5-1
CDR3 protein: CASSMGPSNTGELFF